The 14 T cell receptor beta chains in this list originate from one sample, sequenced in a study of blood T cell repertoires in COVID-19. TCRdb's copy holds only in-frame clones and misses some; the assay was immunoSEQ multiplex PCR. Of some 230,000 clones listed, over 75% are singletons. Sample: PBMCs or T cells enriched from blood (not recorded which). These TCRs come from a woman aged 18-29 years in a cohort exposed to, infected with or recovered from COVID-19 (not recorded which).

This clone appeared a single time. The J gene is TRBJ1-5, the V gene TRBV10-2; 7 nucleotides match TRBD1. With 9 bases clipped from V and 0 bases from J, the junction kept 5 bases outside the gene matches. The CDR3 length is 14 residues. Germline loops: CDR1 WSHSY, CDR2 SAAADI. The CDR3 region is CASLGQDSNQPQHF. The CDR3 DNA is TGCGCCAGTCTCGGACAGGATAGCAATCAGCCCCAGCATTTT.

The chain recombines TRBV19 with TRBJ2-2; D not resolved. The CDR3 covers 14 residues. Germline V gives CDR1 LNHDA, CDR2 SQIVND (reference sequence). Trimming removed 4 bases from V and 5 bases from J, with 11 bases in between. This CDR3 reads CASSRIRGTGELFF. The CDR3 DNA follows: TGTGCCAGTAGTAGGATAAGAGGAACCGGGGAGCTGTTTTTT.

The chain joins TRBV7-3 to TRBJ2-3; maybe TRBD1 (5 bases). V lost 5 bases and J 2 bases, leaving 8 bases between the germline ends. This CDR3 contains 13 residues. Germline CDR1 is SGHTA and CDR2 is FQGTGA. The CDR3 sequence is CASSRQTTDTQYF. CDR3 nucleotides: TGTGCCAGCAGCCGACAGACCACAGATACGCAGTATTTT. Complete variable domain (other parts from reference TRBV7-3 and TRBJ2-3): GAGVSQTPSNKVTEKGKYVELRCDPISGHTALYWYRQSLGQGPEFLIYFQGTGAADDSGLPNDRFFAVRPEGSVSTLKIQRTERGDSAVYLCASSRQTTDTQYFGPGTRLTVL.

This clone was picked up a small number of times. The CDR3 coding sequence is TGTGCCAGCAGTGAGGGCAGGGGGCTGTACACTGAAGCTTTCTTT. This gives the protein CASSEGRGLYTEAFF. V and J are TRBV2 and TRBJ1-1, with TRBD1 identical over 8 bases. The CDR3 extends over 15 amino acids. CDR1 and CDR2 (germline): SNHLY, FYNNEI. The V gene end was trimmed by 3 bases and the J gene end by 3 bases; junction bases not matched to a gene: 6.

This chain connects TRBV6-6 to TRBJ1-1; D gene ambiguous. The germline V gene has CDR1 MNHNY and CDR2 SVGAGI (reference sequence). Between the trimmed V and J ends, which lost 0 bases and 6 bases, there was a span of 8 bases. This CDR3 is 13 amino acids long. The CDR3 loop reads CASSYSGSPEAFF. DNA for the CDR3: TGTGCCAGCAGTTACTCCGGGAGTCCTGAAGCTTTCTTT.

The gene calls are TRBV5-1 and TRBJ2-5; perhaps TRBD2 as D (6 bases). The CDR3 is 13 amino acids. The germline V gene has CDR1 SGHRS and CDR2 YFSETQ. V was pared by 5 bases and J by 5 bases, with 13 bases between. The CDR3 region is CASREVAGETQYF. The CDR3, as DNA: TGCGCCAGCAGGGAAGTGGCGGGGGAGACCCAGTACTTC.

The gene calls are TRBV3-1 (or the pseudogene TRBV3-2) and TRBJ1-6; 8 bases fit TRBD1. The junction had 5 bases not matched to a gene; V was cut back by 8 bases and J by 8 bases. The CDR3 runs 13 residues. CDR1 and CDR2 from the germline V gene are LGHDT and YNNKEL (reference sequence). CDR3 sequence (DNA): TGTGCCAGCCGGGACAGGCCTGATTCACCCCTCCACTTT. As protein: CASRDRPDSPLHF.

The V and J genes are TRBV7-2 and TRBJ1-2; 7 bases map to TRBD1. The junction had 8 bases not matched to a gene; V was cut back by 3 bases and J by 7 bases. The CDR3 is made up of 14 amino acids. Germline assignment: CDR1 SGHTA and CDR2 FQGNSA. Written as DNA, the CDR3 is TGTGCCAGCAGCTTCCGACAGGGCCGAGGTGGCTACACCTTC. Translated, it gives CASSFRQGRGGYTF.

This clone appeared many times. The rearrangement joins TRBV7-8 to TRBJ1-1; D is undetermined. The CDR3 has 14 residues. CDR1 SGHVS and CDR2 FQNEAQ come from the germline V gene. Trimming removed 5 bases at V and 4 bases at J, with 14 bases between. The CDR3 is CASSLGLESTEAFF. CDR3 coding DNA: TGTGCCAGCAGCCTTGGATTGGAGAGCACTGAAGCTTTCTTT.

This clone was found a few times. The chain employs TRBV9 and TRBJ2-5; 10 bases fit TRBD2. Germline CDR1 and CDR2: SGDLS and YYNGEE. This CDR3 spans 16 amino acids. The trim removed 0 bases at V and 5 bases at J, leaving 7 bases unmatched. This chain's CDR3 is CASSVGAGGHAETQYF. In DNA, the CDR3 is TGTGCCAGCAGCGTAGGAGCGGGAGGGCACGCTGAGACCCAGTACTTC.

J is TRBJ1-2 and V is TRBV19, with D hard to call. Germline V gives CDR1 LNHDA, CDR2 SQIVND (reference sequence). V dropped 7 bases and J dropped 1 base, with 13 bases sitting between them. The CDR3 extends over 14 amino acids. CDR3 region: CASTYGALNYGYTF. The CDR3 region has the DNA TGTGCCAGTACCTATGGAGCCCTTAACTATGGCTACACCTTC.

V gene TRBV15 combines with J gene TRBJ1-6; D call uncertain. Germline CDR1 reads LNHNV; CDR2 reads YYDKDF (reference sequence). V was cut by 7 bases and J by 0 bases, with 7 bases left in between. The CDR3 totals 14 residues. The CDR3, as DNA: TGTGCCACCACCCGCAGCTCCTATAATTCACCCCTCCACTTT. Its protein is CATTRSSYNSPLHF.

The chain employs TRBV28 and TRBJ2-1; 7 bases fit TRBD2. Germline trimming cut 3 bases from V and 6 bases from J; bases unmatched to any gene: 8. Germline V gene data show CDR1 as MDHEN and CDR2 as SYDVKM. The CDR3 totals 15 residues. In nucleotides, the CDR3 is TGTGCCAGCAGTTTTAGGTCAGGGAGGGGCAATGAGCAGTTCTTC. This sequence encodes CASSFRSGRGNEQFF.

This chain's CDR3 is CASSLPLAEEQFF. In DNA, the CDR3 is TGTGCCAGTAGTCTGCCACTAGCGGAGGAGCAGTTCTTC. The V call is TRBV19, the J call TRBJ2-1, with 8 nucleotides matching TRBD2. Germline V gene lookup returns CDR1 LNHDA and CDR2 SQIVND (reference sequence). The ends lost 5 bases at V and 10 bases at J; junction bases unmatched: 7. This CDR3 is 13 amino acids long.